This T cell receptor beta chain was found in a study of T-cell reconstitution after alpha-beta-depleted transplantation in children (dated by TCRdb to the mid-2010s). About the investigation overall: Using TCR repertoire profiling, the study followed T-cell immune reconstitution in a quantitative way in children after TCRalphabeta/CD19-depleted allogeneic hematopoietic cell transplantation.

CDR1 is given as KGHSH and CDR2 as LQKENI, both from the germline V gene. Here V drops 3 bases and J drops 4 bases, and the junction holds 4 bases not matched to any gene. Measured from the cysteine to the phenylalanine, the CDR3 is 15 residues long. Only the CDR3 part of the read is kept: 45 bases, read in frame from the first base. In the case of this clonotype: It has no known antigen specificity. No base quality information exists; no much larger clone differs at one position.

Library construction relied on PCR. Sequencing relied on an Illumina HiSeq 2500. TCR library preparation used molecular barcoding, with unique molecular identifiers applied to normalize quantification of the TCRbeta repertoire. Through fastp at Q25 and MiXCR, TCRdb rebuilt clones from the public reads, retaining in-frame beta chains. Rows are unified per CDR3 protein, each entry keeping the most common DNA and genes. Across this sample there are around 530,000 distinct CDR3 sequences, with 30% to 35% seen only once. Clones ranked in the top ten supply 2% to 3% of the sample. Material: PBMCs from the stem cell graft donor, obtained from the stem cell graft. The chain is made from TRBV18 and TRBJ1-5, and 9 junctional nucleotides match TRBD1. This sequence was found in a human donor who donated a stem cell graft to a child with aplastic anemia. The sequence in DNA is TGTGCCAGCTCACCCGGGACAGGGACAAATCAGCCCCAGCATTTT. The translation is CASSPGTGTNQPQHF.